This T cell receptor beta chain appears in the sequencing data of a study of response to subunit inactivated influenza vaccine. Only a few counts were recorded for this clonotype. Its target is unknown. CDR3 length equals 12 residues. V was pared by 5 bases and J by 5 bases, with 6 bases between. The germline gives CDR1 SGHVS, CDR2 FQNEAQ. MiXCR, applied by TCRdb to the RT-PCR reads, yields one record per CDR3 protein. The sample lists 550,000 to 600,000 distinct CDR3 sequences; approximately 12% were seen once. Study-level results: Authors suggested that a seasonal influenza vaccination recruits few new T cells each time.

V is TRBV7-8 and J is TRBJ2-2, with unresolved D. The clonotype comes from a man in his forties or fifties who received an inactivated influenza vaccine. The sample in question was PBMCs from blood, obtained on the day of vaccination. CDR3 sequence reads: CASSAPTGELFF. The DNA of the CDR3 is TGTGCCAGCAGCGCTCCTACCGGGGAGCTGTTTTTT.